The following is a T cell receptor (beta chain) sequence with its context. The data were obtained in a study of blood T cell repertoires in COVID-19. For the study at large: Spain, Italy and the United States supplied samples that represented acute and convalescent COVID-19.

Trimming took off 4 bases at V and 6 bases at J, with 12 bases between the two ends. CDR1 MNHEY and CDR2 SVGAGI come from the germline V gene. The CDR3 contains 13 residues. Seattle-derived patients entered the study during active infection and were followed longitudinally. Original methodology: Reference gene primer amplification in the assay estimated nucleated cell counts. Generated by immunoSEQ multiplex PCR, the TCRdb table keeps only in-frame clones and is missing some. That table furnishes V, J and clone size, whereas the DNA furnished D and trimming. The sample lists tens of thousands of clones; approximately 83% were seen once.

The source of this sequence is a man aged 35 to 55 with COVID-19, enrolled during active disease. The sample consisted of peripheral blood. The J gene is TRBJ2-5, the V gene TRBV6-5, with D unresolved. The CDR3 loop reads CASSFDPRQTQYF. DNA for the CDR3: TGTGCCAGCAGTTTCGACCCTAGACAGACCCAGTACTTC.